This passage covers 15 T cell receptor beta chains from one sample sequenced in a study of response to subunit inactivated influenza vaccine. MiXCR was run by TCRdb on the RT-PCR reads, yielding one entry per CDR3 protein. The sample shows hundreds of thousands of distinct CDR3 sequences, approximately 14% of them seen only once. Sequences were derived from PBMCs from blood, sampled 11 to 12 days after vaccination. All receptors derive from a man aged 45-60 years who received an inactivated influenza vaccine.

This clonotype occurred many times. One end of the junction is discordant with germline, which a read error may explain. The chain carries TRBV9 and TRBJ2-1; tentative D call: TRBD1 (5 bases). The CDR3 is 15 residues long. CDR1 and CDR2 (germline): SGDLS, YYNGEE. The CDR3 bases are TGCGCCAGCAGCGTAGGGCAGGGCTCCTACAATGAGCAGTTCTTC. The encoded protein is CASSVGQGSYNEQFF. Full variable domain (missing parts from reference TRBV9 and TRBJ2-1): DSGVTQTPKHLITATGQRVTLRCSPRSGDLSVYWYQQSLDQGLQFLIQYYNGEERAKGNILERFSAQQFPDLHSELNLSSLELGDSALYFCASSVGQGSYNEQFFGPGTRLTVL.

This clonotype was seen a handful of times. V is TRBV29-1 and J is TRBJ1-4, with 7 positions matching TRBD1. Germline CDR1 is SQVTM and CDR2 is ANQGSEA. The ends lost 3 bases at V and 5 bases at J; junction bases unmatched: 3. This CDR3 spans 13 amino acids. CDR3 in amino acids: CSVETGWNEKLFF. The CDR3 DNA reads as TGCAGCGTTGAGACAGGGTGGAATGAAAAACTGTTTTTT.

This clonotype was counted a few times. The CDR3 nucleotides are TGCGCCAGCAGCCATCCGAATTCCTACGAGCAGTACTTC. Translating gives CASSHPNSYEQYF. This chain links TRBV4-1 with TRBJ2-7, with D unresolved. The CDR3 is 13 amino acids. Germline CDR1 and CDR2: MGHRA and YSYEKL. With 3 bases removed from V and 1 base from J, the gap between germline ends came to 7 bases.

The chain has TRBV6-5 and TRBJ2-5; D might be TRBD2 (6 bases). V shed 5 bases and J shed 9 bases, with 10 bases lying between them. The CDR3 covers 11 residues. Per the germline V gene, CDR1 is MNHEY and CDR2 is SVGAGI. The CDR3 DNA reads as TGTGCCAGCAGTCAGGGAGGCCCCCAGTACTTC. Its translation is CASSQGGPQYF.

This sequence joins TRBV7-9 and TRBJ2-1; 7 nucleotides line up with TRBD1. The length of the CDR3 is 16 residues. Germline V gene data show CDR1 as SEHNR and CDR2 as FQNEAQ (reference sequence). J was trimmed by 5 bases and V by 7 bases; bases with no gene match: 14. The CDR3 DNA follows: TGTGCCAGCACCAAATGGGGGACAGAAAAAGACAATGAGCAGTTCTTC. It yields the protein CASTKWGTEKDNEQFF.

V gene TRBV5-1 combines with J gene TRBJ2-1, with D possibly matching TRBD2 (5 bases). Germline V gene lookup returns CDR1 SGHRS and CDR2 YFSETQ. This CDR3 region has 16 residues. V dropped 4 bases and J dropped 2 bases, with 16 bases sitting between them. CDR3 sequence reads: CASSPFPDGAYNEQFF. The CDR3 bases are TGCGCCAGCAGCCCGTTCCCAGACGGGGCCTACAATGAGCAGTTCTTC. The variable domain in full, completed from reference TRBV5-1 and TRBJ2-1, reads KAGVTQTPRYLIKTRGQQVTLSCSPISGHRSVSWYQQTPGQGLQFLFEYFSETQRNKGNFPGRFSGRQFSNSRSEMNVSTLELGDSALYLCASSPFPDGAYNEQFFGPGTRLTVL.

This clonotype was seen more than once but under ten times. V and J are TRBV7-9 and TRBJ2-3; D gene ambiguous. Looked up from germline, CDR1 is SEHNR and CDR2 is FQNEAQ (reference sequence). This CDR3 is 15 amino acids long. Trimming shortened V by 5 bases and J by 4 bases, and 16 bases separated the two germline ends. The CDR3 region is CASSPPDGHADTQYF. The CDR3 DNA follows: TGTGCCAGCAGCCCGCCTGACGGGCATGCAGATACGCAGTATTTT.

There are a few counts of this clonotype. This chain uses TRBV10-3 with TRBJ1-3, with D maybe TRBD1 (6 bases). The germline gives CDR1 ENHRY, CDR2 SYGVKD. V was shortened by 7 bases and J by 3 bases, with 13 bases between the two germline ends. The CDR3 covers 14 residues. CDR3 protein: CAITEVGGGNTIYF. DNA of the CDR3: TGTGCCATCACTGAAGTAGGGGGTGGAAACACCATATATTTT.

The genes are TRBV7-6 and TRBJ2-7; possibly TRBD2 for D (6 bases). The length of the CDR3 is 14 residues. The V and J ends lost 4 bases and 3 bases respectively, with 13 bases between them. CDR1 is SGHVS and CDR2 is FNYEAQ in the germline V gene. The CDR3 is CASSSAGNYYEQYF. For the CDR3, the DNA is TGTGCCAGCAGCTCAGCGGGTAACTACTACGAGCAGTACTTC. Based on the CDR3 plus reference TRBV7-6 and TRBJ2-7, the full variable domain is GAGVSQSPRYKVTKRGQDVALRCDPISGHVSLYWYRQALGQGPEFLTYFNYEAQQDKSGLPNDRFSAERPEGSISTLTIQRTEQRDSAMYRCASSSAGNYYEQYFGPGTRLTVT.

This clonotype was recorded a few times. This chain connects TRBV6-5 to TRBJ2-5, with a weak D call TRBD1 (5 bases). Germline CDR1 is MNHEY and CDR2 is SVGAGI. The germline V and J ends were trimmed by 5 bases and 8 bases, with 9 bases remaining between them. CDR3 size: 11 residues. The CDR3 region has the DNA TGTGCCAGCAGTCCAGGGCAAACCCAGTACTTC. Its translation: CASSPGQTQYF.

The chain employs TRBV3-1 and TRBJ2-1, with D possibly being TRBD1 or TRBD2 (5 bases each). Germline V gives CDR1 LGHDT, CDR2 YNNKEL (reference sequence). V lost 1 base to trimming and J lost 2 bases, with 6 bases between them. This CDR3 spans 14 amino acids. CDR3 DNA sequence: TGTGCCAGCAGCCAAGCGGGACCCTACAATGAGCAGTTCTTC. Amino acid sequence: CASSQAGPYNEQFF.

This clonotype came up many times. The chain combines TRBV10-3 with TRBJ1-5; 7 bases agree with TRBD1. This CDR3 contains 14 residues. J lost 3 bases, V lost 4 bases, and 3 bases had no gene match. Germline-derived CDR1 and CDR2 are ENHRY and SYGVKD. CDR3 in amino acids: CAISVGTDNQPQHF. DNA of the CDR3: TGTGCCATCAGTGTTGGGACAGACAATCAGCCCCAGCATTTT.

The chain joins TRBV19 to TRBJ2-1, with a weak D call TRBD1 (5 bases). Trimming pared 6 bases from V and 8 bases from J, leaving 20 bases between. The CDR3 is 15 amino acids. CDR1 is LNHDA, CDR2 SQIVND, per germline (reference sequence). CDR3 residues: CASRLRDSILDEQFF. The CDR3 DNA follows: TGTGCCAGTAGGTTAAGAGACAGTATTCTCGATGAGCAGTTCTTC.

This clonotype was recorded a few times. This CDR3 is CASSLVDTIYF. The CDR3 nucleotides read TGTGCCAGCAGCTTGGTTGACACCATATATTTT. This sequence joins TRBV5-5 and TRBJ1-3; D unclear. The CDR3 covers 11 residues. Trimming took off 0 bases at V and 8 bases at J, with 3 bases between the two ends. Germline assignment: CDR1 SGHKS and CDR2 YYEKEE (reference sequence).

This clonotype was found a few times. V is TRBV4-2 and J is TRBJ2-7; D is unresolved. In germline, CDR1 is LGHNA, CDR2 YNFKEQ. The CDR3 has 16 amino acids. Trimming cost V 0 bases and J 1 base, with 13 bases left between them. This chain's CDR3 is CASSQDRGRNSYEQYF. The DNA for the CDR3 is TGTGCCAGCAGCCAAGATCGTGGCAGGAATTCCTACGAGCAGTACTTC.